A selection of T cell receptor beta chains follows, all from one sample in a study of regulatory T cells in long-lasting Graves disease. A single record per CDR3 protein comes from TCRdb applying MiXCR to the multiplex PCR reads. The table has about 290,000 distinct CDR3 sequences, 20% to 25% seen once. Sequenced here: peripheral blood mononuclear cells (PBMCs), sampled when the disease was refractory, from a patient treated with antithyroid drugs. The source of these receptors is a female donor with Graves disease. Both conserved end residues are part of each CDR3. D genes are given only for firm matches. Where a row states a size, it is once, few, many or the class of an expanded clone; other rows omit it.

d_call	clone_size	v_call	j_call	cdr3_nt	cdr3_aa
.	many	TRBV7-9	TRBJ2-7	TGTGCCAGCAGCCCCAGGGGTCTGGGCGCGGCCGAGTACTTC	CASSPRGLGAAEYF
.	many	TRBV7-2	TRBJ2-7	TGTGCCAGCAACGTTGAGAGCTCCTACGAGCAGTACTTC	CASNVESSYEQYF
.	.	TRBV20-1	TRBJ2-7	TGCAGTGCTAGTCGGGCGGGACCACCCTACGAGCAGTACTTC	CSASRAGPPYEQYF
.	.	TRBV7-2	TRBJ2-7	TGTGCCAGCAGCTTAGCGGGGAAGGTAGGAACCTACGAGCAGTACTTC	CASSLAGKVGTYEQYF
TRBD2	few	TRBV5-1	TRBJ2-2	TGCGCCAGCAGCCACGAACTAGCGGGAGGTCCTCACACCGGGGAGCTGTTTTTT	CASSHELAGGPHTGELFF
.	many	TRBV28	TRBJ1-5	TGTGCCAGCAGTTTCATTGGTAGCAATCAGCCCCAGCATTTT	CASSFIGSNQPQHF
.	many	TRBV20-1	TRBJ1-4	TGCAGTGCTCGTGAGGGGGGAAAACTGTTTTTT	CSAREGGKLFF
TRBD2	.	TRBV10-2	TRBJ2-7	TGCGCCAGCAGTGGGACTAGCCGAGGGGAGGAGCAGTGCTTC	CASSGTSRGEEQCF
.	few	TRBV20-1	TRBJ1-6	TGCAGTGCTAGAGGCGCCGGGGGGGGTCTGGGTTCACCCCTCCACTTT	CSARGAGGGLGSPLHF
TRBD1	.	TRBV27	TRBJ1-4	TGTGCCAGCAGTTCCAGGGGACAGCAAAAACTGTTTTTT	CASSSRGQQKLFF
.	.	TRBV30	TRBJ2-1	TGTGCCTGGGGTAAGCCCCAGATGGGCTACGCGGACAATGAGCAGTTCTTC	CAWGKPQMGYADNEQFF
.	many	TRBV2	TRBJ2-1	TGTGCCAGCAGTCCAGGGTCCTTTTCCTACAATGAGCAGTTCTTC	CASSPGSFSYNEQFF
TRBD1	many	TRBV28	TRBJ2-4	TGTGCCACGACGACAGGGGGGAAAGGAGCCAAAAACATTCAGTACTTC	CATTTGGKGAKNIQYF
TRBD1	many	TRBV11-2	TRBJ1-2	TGTGCCAGCAGCGGACAGGGGGCGTCCTATGGCTACACCTTC	CASSGQGASYGYTF
TRBD1	few	TRBV6-1	TRBJ1-2	TGTGCCAGCAGGCGAGACAGGGGGGGAGGCTACACCTTC	CASRRDRGGGYTF
.	.	TRBV27	TRBJ2-4	TGTGCCAGCAGACGGTTAGCCAAAAACATTCAGTACTTC	CASRRLAKNIQYF
.	many	TRBV12-3/TRBV12-4	TRBJ1-2	TGTGCCAGCAGGTCTGGGGACGACGGCTACACCTTC	CASRSGDDGYTF
TRBD2	few	TRBV20-1	TRBJ2-5	TGCAGTGCTAGCTCCAGCGGGAGGGCCGGAAAGACCCAGTACTTC	CSASSSGRAGKTQYF
.	few	TRBV9	TRBJ1-6	TGTGCCAGCAGCTCGGGACATTGGGCTAATTCACCCCTCCACTTT	CASSSGHWANSPLHF
.	many	TRBV7-2	TRBJ1-5	TGTGCCAGCAGCTTAGACAGGGAAGGAAGGCCCCAGCATTTT	CASSLDREGRPQHF
.	.	TRBV2	TRBJ2-7	TGTGCCAGCAGCCGAACTCCCCTCAGCGGAGCCACCTACGAGCAGTACTTC	CASSRTPLSGATYEQYF
TRBD1	few	TRBV20-1	TRBJ2-5	TGCAGTGCTAGAAGGACAGGGACGGCCAGGGACCAGTACTTC	CSARRTGTARDQYF